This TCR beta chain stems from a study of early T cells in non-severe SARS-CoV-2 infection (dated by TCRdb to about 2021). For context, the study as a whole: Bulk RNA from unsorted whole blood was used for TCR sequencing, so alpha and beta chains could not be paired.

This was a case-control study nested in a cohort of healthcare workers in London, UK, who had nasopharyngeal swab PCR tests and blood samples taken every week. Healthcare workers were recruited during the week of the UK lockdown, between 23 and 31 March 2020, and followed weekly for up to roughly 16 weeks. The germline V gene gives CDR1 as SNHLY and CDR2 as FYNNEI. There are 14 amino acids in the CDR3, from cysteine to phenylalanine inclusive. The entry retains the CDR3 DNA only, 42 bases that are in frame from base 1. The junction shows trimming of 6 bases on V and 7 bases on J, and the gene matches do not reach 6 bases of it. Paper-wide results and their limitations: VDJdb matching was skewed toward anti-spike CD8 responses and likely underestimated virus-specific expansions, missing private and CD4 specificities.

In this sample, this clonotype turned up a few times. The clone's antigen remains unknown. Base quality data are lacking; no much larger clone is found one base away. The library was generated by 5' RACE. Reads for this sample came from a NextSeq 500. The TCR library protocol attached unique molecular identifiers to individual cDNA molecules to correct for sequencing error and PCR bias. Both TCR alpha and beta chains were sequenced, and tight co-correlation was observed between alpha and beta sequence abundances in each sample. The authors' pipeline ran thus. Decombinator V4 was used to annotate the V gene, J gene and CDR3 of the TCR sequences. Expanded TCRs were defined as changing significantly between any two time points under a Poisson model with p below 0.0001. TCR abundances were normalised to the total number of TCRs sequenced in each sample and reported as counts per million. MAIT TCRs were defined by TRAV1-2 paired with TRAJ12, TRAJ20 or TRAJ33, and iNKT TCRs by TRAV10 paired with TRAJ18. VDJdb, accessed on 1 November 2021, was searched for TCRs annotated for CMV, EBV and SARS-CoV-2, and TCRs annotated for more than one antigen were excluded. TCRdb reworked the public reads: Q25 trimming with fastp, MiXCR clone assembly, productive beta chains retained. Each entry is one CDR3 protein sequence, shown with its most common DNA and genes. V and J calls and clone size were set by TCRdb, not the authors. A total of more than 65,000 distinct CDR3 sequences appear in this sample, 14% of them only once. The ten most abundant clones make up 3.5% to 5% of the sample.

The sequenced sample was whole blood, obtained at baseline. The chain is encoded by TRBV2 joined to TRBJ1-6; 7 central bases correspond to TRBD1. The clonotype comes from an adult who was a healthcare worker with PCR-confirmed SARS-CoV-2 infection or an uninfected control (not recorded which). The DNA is TGTGCCAGCAGAACCCGGACAGGCAATTCACCCCTCCACTTT. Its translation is CASRTRTGNSPLHF.